The rows below give T cell receptor beta chains drawn from one sample of a study of blood T cells in healthy people across ages. In TCRdb, the 5' RACE reads were re-called with MiXCR into one record per CDR3 protein. Of around 1,800,000 distinct CDR3 sequences in the sample, more than 35% were seen once. Sequencing was carried out using blood. Receptors were obtained from a human donor in good health. CDR3s include the opening cysteine and the closing phenylalanine or tryptophan. D genes are given only for firm matches. Size tells how often a clone was seen (once, few, many) or the class of an expanded clone, and some rows leave it out.

d_gene,abundance,v_gene,j_gene,CDR3nt,CDR3aa
NA,few,TRBV6-6,TRBJ1-5,TGTGCCAGCAGTTCCCCAGGCCTCGTCAATCAGCCCCGGCATTTT,CASSSPGLVNQPRHF
NA,NA,TRBV27,TRBJ1-5,TGTGCCAGCAGGGCAGGGCCCAATCAGCCCCAGCATTTT,CASRAGPNQPQHF
NA,NA,TRBV7-2,TRBJ2-7,TGTGCCAGCGGCTTCCGGACAGCCCCCTACGAGCAGTACTTC,CASGFRTAPYEQYF
NA,many,TRBV5-1,TRBJ1-2,TGCGCCAGCAGCTTGCGGTGGGAAAGTAACTATGGCTACACCTTC,CASSLRWESNYGYTF
NA,NA,TRBV11-3,TRBJ2-3,TGTGCCAGCAGCTTAGTAGGACCGGGGGATACGCAGTATTTT,CASSLVGPGDTQYF
NA,NA,TRBV27,TRBJ1-1,TGTGCCAGTAGCACACTGAACACTGATGCTTTCTTT,CASSTLNTDAFF
NA,once,TRBV6-2/TRBV6-3,TRBJ1-5,TGTGCCAGCAGTAGACCTTGGGGGGCAAGCAATCAGCCCCAGCATTTT,CASSRPWGASNQPQHF
TRBD1,few,TRBV10-2,TRBJ2-5,TGCGCCAGCAGTCCGGACAGGGTGTACCAAGAGACCCAGTACTTC,CASSPDRVYQETQYF
NA,NA,TRBV20-1,TRBJ1-2,TGCAGTGCTATTTCCTTGACGAACGGCTATGGCTACACCTTC,CSAISLTNGYGYTF
NA,NA,TRBV7-9,TRBJ2-7,TGTGCCAGCAGCTTTGGGACACTGACCTACGAGCAGTACTTC,CASSFGTLTYEQYF
NA,few,TRBV25-1,TRBJ2-5,TGTGCCAGCAGTGAAAGACTGGGCGTCGGCCAAGAGACCCAGTACTTC,CASSERLGVGQETQYF
TRBD1,few,TRBV27,TRBJ2-1,TGTGCCAGCAGTTTCGGGACAGGGGGTAAGGGAGAGCAGTTCTTC,CASSFGTGGKGEQFF
NA,NA,TRBV6-5,TRBJ1-2,TGTGCCAGCAGCTACAAGCCCAGGATTCATGGCTACACCTTC,CASSYKPRIHGYTF
NA,NA,TRBV28,TRBJ2-5,TGTGCCAGCAGTTTTTTGTCCCCGGGAGAGACCCAGTACTTC,CASSFLSPGETQYF
NA,NA,TRBV12-3/TRBV12-4,TRBJ2-1,TGTGCCAGCAGTTTACGCGGGGGCCTCGACAATGAGCAGTTCTTC,CASSLRGGLDNEQFF
TRBD2,NA,TRBV4-1,TRBJ2-2,TGCGCCAGCAGCCAAGCGGGCGGGGGGCACACCGGGGAGCTGTTTTTT,CASSQAGGGHTGELFF